A selection of T cell receptor beta chains follows, all from one sample in a study of T-cell reconstitution after alpha-beta-depleted transplantation in children. Each CDR3 protein is one row after TCRdb ran MiXCR on the PCR reads. The repertoire holds 65,000 to 75,000 distinct CDR3 sequences, roughly 4.4% seen once, with about 19% in the top ten. The sample was PBMCs, mostly from graft donor cells, taken 180 days after TCRalphabeta/CD19-depleted stem cell transplant. The receptors derive from a boy younger than two who had a stem cell transplant for acute myeloid leukemia, so the T cells may come from the graft donor. CDR3s include the opening cysteine and the closing phenylalanine or tryptophan. The order of the fields is V gene, CDR3 protein.

v_gene: TRBV10-3
CDR3aa: CAISEPGSFYGYTF

v_gene: TRBV11-2
CDR3aa: CASTKQGAGTEAFF

v_gene: TRBV5-1
CDR3aa: CASSEALRRTGNTGELFF

v_gene: TRBV29-1
CDR3aa: CSVGPGVSTDTQYF

v_gene: TRBV12-3/TRBV12-4
CDR3aa: CASSFTGGNSPLHF

v_gene: TRBV20-1
CDR3aa: CSARTRPYEQYF

v_gene: TRBV5-1
CDR3aa: CASSSGHTEAFF

v_gene: TRBV20-1
CDR3aa: CSARDSGTEQFF

v_gene: TRBV20-1
CDR3aa: CSATEFWEFNTEAFF

v_gene: TRBV7-9
CDR3aa: CASSYDRFSHEQYF

v_gene: TRBV18
CDR3aa: CASSTNRENTEAFF